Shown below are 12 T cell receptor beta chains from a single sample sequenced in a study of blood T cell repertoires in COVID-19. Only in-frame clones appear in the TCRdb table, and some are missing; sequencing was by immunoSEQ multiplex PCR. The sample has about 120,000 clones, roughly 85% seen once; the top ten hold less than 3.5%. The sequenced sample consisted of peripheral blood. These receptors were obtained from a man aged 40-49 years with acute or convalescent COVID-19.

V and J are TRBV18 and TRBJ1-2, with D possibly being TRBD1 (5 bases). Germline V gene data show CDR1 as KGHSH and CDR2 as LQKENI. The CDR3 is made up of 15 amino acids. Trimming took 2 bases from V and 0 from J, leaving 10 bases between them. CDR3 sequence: CASSPIDRPNYGYTF. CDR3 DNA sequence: TGTGCCAGCTCACCAATCGACAGACCTAACTATGGCTACACCTTC. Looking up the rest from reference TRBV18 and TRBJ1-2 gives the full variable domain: NAGVMQNPRHLVRRRGQEARLRCSPMKGHSHVYWYRQLPEEGLKFMVYLQKENIIDESGMPKERFSAEFPKEGPSILRIQQVVRGDSAAYFCASSPIDRPNYGYTFGSGTRLTVV.

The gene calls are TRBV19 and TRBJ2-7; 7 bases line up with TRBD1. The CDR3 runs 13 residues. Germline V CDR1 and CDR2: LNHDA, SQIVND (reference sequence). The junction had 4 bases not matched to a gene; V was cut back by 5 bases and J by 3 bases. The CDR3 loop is CASSVNRGYEQYF. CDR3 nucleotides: TGTGCCAGTAGTGTCAACAGGGGCTACGAGCAGTACTTC.

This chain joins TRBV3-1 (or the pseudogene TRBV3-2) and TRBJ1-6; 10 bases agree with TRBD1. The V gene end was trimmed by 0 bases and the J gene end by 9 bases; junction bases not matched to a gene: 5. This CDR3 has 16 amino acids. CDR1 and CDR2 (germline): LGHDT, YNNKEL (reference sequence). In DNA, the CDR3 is TGTGCCAGCAGCCAAGACCGGGGACAGGGGACTTCACCCCTCCACTTT. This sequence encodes CASSQDRGQGTSPLHF.

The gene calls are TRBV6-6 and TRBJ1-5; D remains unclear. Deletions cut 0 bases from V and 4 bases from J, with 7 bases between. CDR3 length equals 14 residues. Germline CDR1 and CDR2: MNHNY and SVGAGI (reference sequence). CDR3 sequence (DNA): TGTGCCAGCAGTTACTCGAGGCAAAATCAGCCCCAGCATTTT. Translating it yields CASSYSRQNQPQHF.

The DNA of the CDR3 is TGTGCCAGCAGCCAGGGGTGGCGGACTGAAGCTTTCTTT. It codes for CASSQGWRTEAFF. The V gene is TRBV7-3, the J gene TRBJ1-1; D may be TRBD1 (6 bases). The CDR3 spans 13 residues. Trimming cost V 5 bases and J 5 bases, with 12 bases left between them. In germline, CDR1 is SGHTA, CDR2 FQGTGA.

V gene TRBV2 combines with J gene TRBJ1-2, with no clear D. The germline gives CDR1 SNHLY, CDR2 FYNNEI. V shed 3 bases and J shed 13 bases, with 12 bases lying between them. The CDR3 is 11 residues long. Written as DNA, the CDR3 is TGTGCCAGCAGTGATGAGGGTCCCTCCACCTTC. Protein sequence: CASSDEGPSTF.

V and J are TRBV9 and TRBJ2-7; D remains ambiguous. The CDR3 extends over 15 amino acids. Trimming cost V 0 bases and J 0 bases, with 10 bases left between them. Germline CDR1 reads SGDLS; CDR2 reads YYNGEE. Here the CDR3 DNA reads TGTGCCAGCAGCGTAGGAGCGACGGCCTCCTACGAGCAGTACTTC. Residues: CASSVGATASYEQYF.

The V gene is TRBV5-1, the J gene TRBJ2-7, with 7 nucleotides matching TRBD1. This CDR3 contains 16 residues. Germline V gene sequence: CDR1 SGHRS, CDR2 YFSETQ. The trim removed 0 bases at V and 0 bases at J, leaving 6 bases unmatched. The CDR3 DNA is TGCGCCAGCAGCTTGGTTGGCTGGGACAGCTCCTACGAGCAGTACTTC. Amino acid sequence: CASSLVGWDSSYEQYF. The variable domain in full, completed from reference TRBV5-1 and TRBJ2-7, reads KAGVTQTPRYLIKTRGQQVTLSCSPISGHRSVSWYQQTPGQGLQFLFEYFSETQRNKGNFPGRFSGRQFSNSRSEMNVSTLELGDSALYLCASSLVGWDSSYEQYFGPGTRLTVT.

CDR3 amino acids: CASSGAGVSGGHYNEQFF. As DNA, the CDR3 is TGTGCCAGCAGCGGCGCGGGGGTGAGCGGGGGACACTACAATGAGCAGTTCTTC. The V gene is TRBV3-1 (or the pseudogene TRBV3-2), the J gene TRBJ2-1; 8 nucleotides align to TRBD2. V shed 5 bases and J 3 bases; nucleotides not matched to a gene: 15. Germline values: CDR1 LGHDT, CDR2 YNNKEL (reference sequence). This CDR3 contains 18 residues.

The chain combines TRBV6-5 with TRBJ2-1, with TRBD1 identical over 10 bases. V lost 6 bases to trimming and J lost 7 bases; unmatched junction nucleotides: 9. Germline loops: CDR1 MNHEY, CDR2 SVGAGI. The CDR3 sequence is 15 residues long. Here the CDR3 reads CASSLRQGAWNEQFF. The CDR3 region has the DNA TGTGCCAGCAGCCTGAGACAGGGGGCATGGAATGAGCAGTTCTTC.

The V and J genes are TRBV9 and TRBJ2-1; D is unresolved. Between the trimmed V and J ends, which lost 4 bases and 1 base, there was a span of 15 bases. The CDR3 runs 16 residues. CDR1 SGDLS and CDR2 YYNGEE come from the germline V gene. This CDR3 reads CASSSRRYKSYNEQFF. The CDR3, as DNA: TGTGCCAGCAGCTCCCGCCGTTACAAGTCCTACAATGAGCAGTTCTTC.

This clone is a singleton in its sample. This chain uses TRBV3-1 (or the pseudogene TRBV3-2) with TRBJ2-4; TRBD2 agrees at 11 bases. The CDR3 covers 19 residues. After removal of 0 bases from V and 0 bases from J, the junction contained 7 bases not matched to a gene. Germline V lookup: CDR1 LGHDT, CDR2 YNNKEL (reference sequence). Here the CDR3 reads CASSQDMVAGGLAKNIQYF. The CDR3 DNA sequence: TGTGCCAGCAGCCAAGATATGGTAGCGGGGGGGCTAGCCAAAAACATTCAGTACTTC.